What follows are 30 T cell receptor beta chains derived from one specimen sequenced in a study of T cell responses to AZD1222 COVID-19 vaccine (dated by TCRdb to 2020 to 2022). The sample's time point label is to be understood as: baseline before first vaccination. Receptor amplification or capture employed the immunoSEQ multiplex PCR assay. Imported from immuneACCESS, the table was reduced by TCRdb to in-frame sequences with V and J called. These copies leave out some clones; in studies compared against another copy, an unresolved V gene accounts for under half, and the cause of the remainder is not known. The sample profile shows 95,000 to 150,000 clones; 80% to 90% of them were found once. The ten largest clones add up to about 3.1% of the sample. The source material was peripheral blood, sampled on day 0 of AZD1222 vaccination. The receptors were gathered from an adult in good health.

This chain links TRBV19 with TRBJ2-2; TRBD2 might be the D (6 bases). The ends were cut back, 6 bases at V and 4 bases at J, with 15 bases in the middle. Germline CDR1 is LNHDA and CDR2 is SQIVND (reference sequence). The CDR3 consists of 15 residues. The CDR3 sequence: CASSQVPRGTGELFF. The CDR3 bases are TGTGCCAGTAGCCAGGTCCCGCGGGGCACCGGGGAGCTGTTTTTT. Full variable domain (outside the CDR3, taken from reference TRBV19 and TRBJ2-2): DGGITQSPKYLFRKEGQNVTLSCEQNLNHDAMYWYRQDPGQGLRLIYYSQIVNDFQKGDIAEGYSVSREKKESFPLTVTSAQKNPTAFYLCASSQVPRGTGELFFGEGSRLTVL.

J is TRBJ1-6 and V is TRBV10-3; D is uncertain. Germline CDR1 is ENHRY and CDR2 is SYGVKD. This CDR3 contains 19 residues. Trimming stripped 0 bases from V and 0 bases from J, with 15 bases between. The DNA for the CDR3 is TGTGCCATCAGTGAGTCGGGCGGGGTCAAGAGCTCCTATAATTCACCCCTCCACTTT. It codes for CAISESGGVKSSYNSPLHF.

The chain employs TRBV6-1 and TRBJ1-5; 7 nucleotides align to TRBD1. The CDR3 runs to 21 residues. The V gene end was trimmed by 0 bases and the J gene end by 5 bases; junction bases not matched to a gene: 22. Germline CDR1 and CDR2: MNHNS and SASEGT. The CDR3: CASSEAPKTGFVRNNDQPQHF. In nucleotides, the CDR3 is TGTGCCAGCAGTGAAGCCCCCAAGACAGGGTTTGTACGGAACAATGATCAGCCCCAGCATTTT.

The count of this clone is one. V gene TRBV20-1 combines with J gene TRBJ1-1; the D is unclear. Germline CDR1 and CDR2: DFQATT and SNEGSKA (reference sequence). The CDR3 consists of 13 residues. Trimming took 3 bases from V and 0 from J, leaving 8 bases between them. The CDR3 loop reads CSASGGVNTEAFF. CDR3 in DNA: TGCAGTGCTAGTGGCGGGGTGAACACTGAAGCTTTCTTT.

The CDR3 here is CASRQGRTDTQYF. The CDR3 DNA is TGTGCCAGCAGGCAGGGACGCACAGATACGCAGTATTTT. The rearrangement links TRBV27 to TRBJ2-3; D tentatively reads TRBD1 or TRBD2 (5 bases each). The CDR3 totals 13 residues. V dropped 6 bases and J dropped 1 base, with 8 bases sitting between them. The germline V gene has CDR1 MNHEY and CDR2 SMNVEV (reference sequence).

In nucleotides, the CDR3 is TGTGCCAGCAGCGTAGGTCTGGGGCGGGAAGAGACCCAGTACTTC. This translates into CASSVGLGREETQYF. V gene TRBV9 combines with J gene TRBJ2-5; D may be TRBD1 or TRBD2 (5 bases each). CDR1 is SGDLS, CDR2 YYNGEE, per germline. The CDR3 contains 15 residues. Trimming stripped 0 bases from V and 3 bases from J, with 12 bases between.

The chain has TRBV5-8 and TRBJ2-5; D is possibly TRBD1 (5 bases). Germline CDR1 and CDR2: SGHTS and YDEGEE. The length of the CDR3 is 15 residues. V gave up 6 bases and J gave up 6 bases, with 21 bases separating them. CDR3 region: CASTLTGKGAQTQYF. The CDR3 DNA follows: TGTGCCAGCACGCTGACGGGTAAAGGGGCTCAGACCCAGTACTTC. The whole variable domain, filled in from reference TRBV5-8 and TRBJ2-5, reads EAGVTQSPTHLIKTRGQQATLRCSPISGHTSVYWYQQALGLGLQFLLWYDEGEERNRGNFPPRFSGRQFPNYSSELNVNALELEDSALYLCASTLTGKGAQTQYFGPGTRLLVL.

This chain joins TRBV5-1 and TRBJ2-3, with 9 positions matching TRBD2. V lost 6 bases, J lost 2 bases, and 4 bases stayed unmatched. CDR3 length equals 14 residues. Germline V gene sequence: CDR1 SGHRS, CDR2 YFSETQ. The CDR3 region has the DNA TGCGCCAGCACTCGACTAGCGGTCACAGATACGCAGTATTTT. Its protein product is CASTRLAVTDTQYF.

The chain combines TRBV7-8 with TRBJ2-7; a possible D gene is TRBD2 (6 bases). The CDR3 is 17 residues long. Trimming cost V 0 bases and J 2 bases, with 17 bases left between them. CDR1 and CDR2 (germline): SGHVS, FQNEAQ. CDR3 nucleotides: TGTGCCAGCAGCTTAGCTTCGGGGGTTGATAGTGCCTACGAGCAGTACTTC. Translating gives CASSLASGVDSAYEQYF. Together with reference TRBV7-8 and TRBJ2-7, the CDR3 gives the full variable domain: GAGVSQSPRYKVAKRGQDVALRCDPISGHVSLFWYQQALGQGPEFLTYFQNEAQLDKSGLPSDRFFAERPEGSVSTLKIQRTQQEDSAVYLCASSLASGVDSAYEQYFGPGTRLTVT.

This sequence joins TRBV28 and TRBJ1-5, with a possible D match to TRBD1 (5 bases). Germline V gene data show CDR1 as MDHEN and CDR2 as SYDVKM. Trimming stripped 3 bases from V and 4 bases from J, with 13 bases between. This CDR3 has 15 amino acids. CDR3 in amino acids: CASSLGGNENQPQHF. CDR3 nucleotides: TGTGCCAGCAGTTTGGGGGGGAACGAGAATCAGCCCCAGCATTTT.

This chain uses TRBV5-1 with TRBJ2-1; TRBD2 agrees at 10 bases. V dropped 3 bases and J dropped 0; count of bases not matched to a gene: 18. The germline V gene has CDR1 SGHRS and CDR2 YFSETQ. CDR3 length: 21 residues. The CDR3 sequence: CASSSARNSGGTGSSYNEQFF. In DNA, the CDR3 is TGCGCCAGCAGCTCGGCGAGGAATAGCGGGGGGACCGGGAGCTCCTACAATGAGCAGTTCTTC.

V usage is TRBV19 and J usage is TRBJ2-3; the D gene is possibly TRBD2 (6 bases). Trimming shortened V by 4 bases and J by 3 bases, and 11 bases separated the two germline ends. CDR1 LNHDA and CDR2 SQIVND come from the germline V gene (reference sequence). The CDR3 spans 14 residues. CDR3 loop: CASSRDFLTDTQYF. As DNA, the CDR3 is TGTGCCAGTAGTAGGGACTTTTTAACAGATACGCAGTATTTT.

The genes are TRBV12-5 and TRBJ2-2; D is possibly TRBD1 (5 bases). The V and J ends lost 0 bases and 6 bases respectively, with 5 bases between them. Germline V lookup: CDR1 LGHNT, CDR2 FRNRAP. The CDR3 extends over 13 amino acids. The CDR3 reads CASGLVGAGELFF. The DNA for the CDR3 is TGTGCTAGTGGTTTGGTAGGGGCCGGGGAGCTGTTTTTT.

This chain links TRBV28 with TRBJ1-1, with D hard to call. From germline, CDR1 is MDHEN and CDR2 SYDVKM. The CDR3 covers 13 residues. Trimming cost V 4 bases and J 2 bases, with 8 bases left between them. CDR3 protein: CASSSNLNTEAFF. For the CDR3, the DNA is TGTGCCAGCAGTTCCAATCTCAACACTGAAGCTTTCTTT. Together with reference TRBV28 and TRBJ1-1, the CDR3 gives the full variable domain: DVKVTQSSRYLVKRTGEKVFLECVQDMDHENMFWYRQDPGLGLRLIYFSYDVKMKEKGDIPEGYSVSREKKERFSLILESASTNQTSMYLCASSSNLNTEAFFGQGTRLTVV.

This chain links TRBV7-9 with TRBJ2-2, with D unresolved. V was trimmed by 4 bases and J by 4 bases, leaving 13 bases between them. The CDR3 loop spans 15 amino acids. Per germline, CDR1 SEHNR and CDR2 FQNEAQ (reference sequence). This CDR3 is CASSSGKMGTGELFF. The DNA of the CDR3 is TGTGCCAGCAGCTCCGGTAAAATGGGCACCGGGGAGCTGTTTTTT.

A few counts support this clone. The chain uses TRBV2 and TRBJ1-5; 7 bases map to TRBD1. Per germline, CDR1 SNHLY and CDR2 FYNNEI. Unmatched junction bases numbered 5, after V lost 5 bases and J lost 4 bases. This CDR3 is built from 14 residues. CDR3 nucleotides: TGTGCCAGCAGTAAAAGGGGGCAGAATCAGCCCCAGCATTTT. Protein sequence: CASSKRGQNQPQHF.

The chain employs TRBV6-1 and TRBJ1-5; D is uncertain. The V and J ends lost 1 base and 9 bases respectively, with 10 bases between them. The CDR3 is 13 amino acids. From germline, CDR1 is MNHNS and CDR2 SASEGT. CDR3: CASSEVGSAPQHF. The DNA for the CDR3 is TGTGCCAGCAGTGAAGTTGGAAGTGCGCCCCAGCATTTT.

This sequence joins TRBV28 and TRBJ1-5; D ambiguous. The CDR3 sequence is 13 residues long. Looked up from germline, CDR1 is MDHEN and CDR2 is SYDVKM. Trimming took off 5 bases at V and 5 bases at J, with 10 bases between the two ends. CDR3 in amino acids: CASSQQTYQPQHF. The CDR3 nucleotides are TGTGCCAGCAGTCAACAGACCTATCAGCCCCAGCATTTT. The whole variable domain, filled in from reference TRBV28 and TRBJ1-5, reads DVKVTQSSRYLVKRTGEKVFLECVQDMDHENMFWYRQDPGLGLRLIYFSYDVKMKEKGDIPEGYSVSREKKERFSLILESASTNQTSMYLCASSQQTYQPQHFGDGTRLSIL.

CDR3 nucleotide sequence: TGCGCCAGCCCCCGGAGCTCACTAAAAGGGAGGGCGCGGGACGAGCAGTACTTC. Translation gives CASPRSSLKGRARDEQYF. This chain uses TRBV5-1 with TRBJ2-7; 7 bases are a match to TRBD2. The CDR3 sequence is 18 residues long. V trimming: 7 bases; J trimming: 5 bases; junction bases outside the gene matches: 24. Germline values: CDR1 SGHRS, CDR2 YFSETQ.

The chain carries TRBV4-2 and TRBJ2-2, with 9 positions matching TRBD1. This CDR3 spans 19 amino acids. Germline values: CDR1 LGHNA, CDR2 YNFKEQ. Trimming cost V 3 bases and J 0 bases; bases outside gene matches: 11. The CDR3: CASSQRETGGSANTGELFF. Here the CDR3 DNA reads TGTGCCAGCAGCCAGAGGGAAACAGGGGGCTCAGCGAACACCGGGGAGCTGTTTTTT.

The CDR3 loop reads CASSPPQGANTYEQYF. CDR3 nucleotides: TGTGCCAGCAGTCCACCACAGGGGGCGAATACCTACGAGCAGTACTTC. V usage is TRBV28 and J usage is TRBJ2-7; 9 bases map to TRBD1. J lost 2 bases, V lost 5 bases, and 10 bases had no gene match. Germline CDR1 and CDR2: MDHEN and SYDVKM. The length of the CDR3 is 16 residues.

The J gene is TRBJ1-1, the V gene TRBV6-2 or TRBV6-3; D is uncertain. The CDR3 loop spans 14 amino acids. Germline V gives CDR1 MNHEY, CDR2 SVGEGT. Trimming pared 4 bases from V and 3 bases from J, leaving 12 bases between. CDR3 nucleotides: TGTGCCAGCAGTTTGGTACGCCGAGACACTGAAGCTTTCTTT. It encodes CASSLVRRDTEAFF.

The V and J genes are TRBV7-2 and TRBJ2-7; 8 bases fit TRBD2. The length of the CDR3 is 16 residues. CDR1 is SGHTA and CDR2 is FQGNSA in the germline V gene. V was clipped by 0 bases and J by 5 bases; unmatched bases: 9. The CDR3 region is CASSLASGGGLDEQYF. Here the CDR3 DNA reads TGTGCCAGCAGCTTAGCATCCGGCGGGGGGTTGGACGAGCAGTACTTC.

V is TRBV4-1 and J is TRBJ2-7; TRBD1 agrees at 10 bases. CDR1 and CDR2 (germline): MGHRA, YSYEKL. With V trimmed by 2 bases and J by 6 bases, 7 bases remained unmatched. The CDR3 is made up of 15 amino acids. This chain's CDR3 is CASSQSGTGVGEQYF. CDR3 nucleotide sequence: TGCGCCAGCAGCCAAAGTGGGACAGGGGTGGGCGAGCAGTACTTC.

The chain links TRBV6-9 to TRBJ2-4, with 10 bases lining up with TRBD1. Germline lookup yields CDR1 MNHGY and CDR2 SVAAGI. The CDR3 loop spans 21 amino acids. The V segment lost 10 bases and the J segment 1 base; nucleotides outside the gene matches: 25. DNA for the CDR3: TGTGCCACTACACCCTGGTCTCCCAGGACAGGGGGAAAGGCGGCCAAAAACATTCAGTACTTC. Translation: CATTPWSPRTGGKAAKNIQYF.

The chain uses TRBV19 and TRBJ1-1; a possible D gene is TRBD1 (5 bases). V lost 3 bases to trimming and J lost 4 bases, with 15 bases between them. The CDR3 runs 15 residues. Germline assignment: CDR1 LNHDA and CDR2 SQIVND (reference sequence). CDR3 nucleotide sequence: TGTGCCAGTAGTATGGGCAGCCGAACAGGCACTGAAGCTTTCTTT. It specifies CASSMGSRTGTEAFF.

This chain uses TRBV5-1 with TRBJ1-2; 7 bases agree with TRBD1. The CDR3 spans 14 residues. With 4 bases clipped from V and 10 bases from J, the junction kept 13 bases outside the gene matches. The germline CDR1 and CDR2 sequences are SGHRS and YFSETQ. The DNA for the CDR3 is TGCGCCAGCAGCCCAGACAGGGAGGCGCCGGACTACACCTTC. Amino acids: CASSPDREAPDYTF.

The CDR3 DNA follows: TGTGCCAGCCGAAAGGAAGGGGACGCAGCTTTCTTT. It yields the protein CASRKEGDAAFF. The rearrangement joins TRBV7-9 to TRBJ1-1, with a tentative D call TRBD1 (5 bases). The germline gives CDR1 SEHNR, CDR2 FQNEAQ (reference sequence). There are 12 residues in the CDR3. The ends were cut back, 8 bases at V and 10 bases at J, with 17 bases in the middle. The full variable domain, rest sourced from reference TRBV7-9 and TRBJ1-1, is DTGVSQNPRHKITKRGQNVTFRCDPISEHNRLYWYRQTLGQGPEFLTYFQNEAQLEKSRLLSDRFSAERPKGSFSTLEIQRTEQGDSAMYLCASRKEGDAAFFGQGTRLTVV.

This sequence joins TRBV18 and TRBJ1-4; D is unclear. Germline V gives CDR1 KGHSH, CDR2 LQKENI. The CDR3 is 14 amino acids. V lost 3 bases to trimming and J lost 7 bases, with 12 bases between them. For the CDR3, the DNA is TGTGCCAGCTCACCGTACGAGGCCGGTGAAAAACTGTTTTTT. Encoded protein: CASSPYEAGEKLFF. Variable domain in full (rest from reference TRBV18 and TRBJ1-4): NAGVMQNPRHLVRRRGQEARLRCSPMKGHSHVYWYRQLPEEGLKFMVYLQKENIIDESGMPKERFSAEFPKEGPSILRIQQVVRGDSAAYFCASSPYEAGEKLFFGSGTQLSVL.

V is TRBV6-5 and J is TRBJ1-1, with D unclear. The CDR3 covers 11 residues. The germline V and J ends were trimmed by 8 bases and 1 base, with 5 bases remaining between them. Germline CDR1 is MNHEY and CDR2 is SVGAGI. The CDR3 DNA sequence: TGTGCCAGCGGCCAGAACACTGAAGCTTTCTTT. Amino acids: CASGQNTEAFF.